Below, 6 T cell receptor beta chains from the same sample are listed, as sequenced in a study of shared clonotypes between healthy human individuals. It was CD45RO-negative cells, positively selected for CCR7, that made up naive CD8 cells, with terminally differentiated effector memory CD45RA+ cells excluded. The table came from immunoSEQ multiplex PCR; TCRdb's copy has only in-frame clones and leaves some out. In the table there are around 1.9 million clones, 85% to 95% of which are singletons. The specimen sequenced was naive CD8+ T cells from PBMCs. These receptor sequences come from a man aged 18-30 years in good health. Some clones in this sample may be carry-over from other donors' samples.

The rearrangement joins TRBV19 to TRBJ2-2; TRBD1 matches at 11 bases. V lost 10 bases, J lost 8 bases, and 12 bases stayed unmatched. The CDR3 totals 15 residues. Per germline, CDR1 LNHDA and CDR2 SQIVND (reference sequence). The CDR3 sequence is CATTMGQGVPGELFF. The DNA for the CDR3 is TGTGCCACCACAATGGGACAGGGGGTCCCAGGGGAGCTGTTTTTT.

CDR3 in amino acids: CASSYGGAGGYEQYF. As DNA, the CDR3 is TGTGCCAGCAGTTACGGAGGCGCGGGAGGCTACGAGCAGTACTTC. The V gene is TRBV6-5, the J gene TRBJ2-7; TRBD2 matches at 8 bases. Germline trimming cut 2 bases from V and 3 bases from J; bases unmatched to any gene: 6. The CDR3 is made up of 15 amino acids. Germline V gene lookup returns CDR1 MNHEY and CDR2 SVGAGI.

The chain is built from TRBV28 and TRBJ1-1; weak D call: TRBD1 (6 bases). Trimming stripped 6 bases from V and 4 bases from J, with 18 bases between. From germline, CDR1 is MDHEN and CDR2 SYDVKM. This CDR3 has 15 amino acids. Written as DNA, the CDR3 is TGTGCCAGCAGCCGTCCAGGGGCGTGGGGCACTGAAGCTTTCTTT. This sequence encodes CASSRPGAWGTEAFF. The variable domain in full, with the rest retrieved from reference TRBV28 and TRBJ1-1, is DVKVTQSSRYLVKRTGEKVFLECVQDMDHENMFWYRQDPGLGLRLIYFSYDVKMKEKGDIPEGYSVSREKKERFSLILESASTNQTSMYLCASSRPGAWGTEAFFGQGTRLTVV.

This clone is a singleton in its sample. The chain links TRBV18 to TRBJ2-5; D ambiguous. Trimming removed 0 bases at V and 4 bases at J, with 9 bases between. The CDR3 extends over 14 amino acids. The germline gives CDR1 KGHSH, CDR2 LQKENI. The CDR3 sequence is CASSPPDKAETQYF. CDR3 coding DNA: TGTGCCAGCTCACCACCCGACAAGGCAGAGACCCAGTACTTC.

The chain recombines TRBV7-6 with TRBJ2-7, with D possibly being TRBD1 (6 bases). V was cut by 8 bases and J by 5 bases, with 19 bases left in between. The CDR3 sequence is 14 residues long. Germline values: CDR1 SGHVS, CDR2 FNYEAQ. As DNA, the CDR3 is TGTGCCAGCGGCGCCATGGACAGCGTCAACGAGCAGTACTTC. Protein product: CASGAMDSVNEQYF.

This CDR3 reads CASRLEIWRVQGVKNNEKLFF. The DNA for the CDR3 is TGTGCAAGTCGCTTAGAAATTTGGAGGGTACAGGGGGTAAAGAATAATGAAAAACTGTTTTTT. This chain links TRBV12-2 with TRBJ1-4; TRBD1, the D gene given by the table, was not confirmed from the DNA. TRBV12-2 is recorded as a pseudogene. The CDR3 covers 21 residues.